The present TCR beta chain was sequenced within a study of type 1 and type 2 diabetes patients. Amplification started from genomic DNA. Amplification of the beta chain CDR3 used 30 forward and 13 reverse multiplex primers. TCRdb redid the calling of the multiplex PCR reads with MiXCR, one entry per CDR3 protein. The sample consists of about 250,000 distinct CDR3 sequences, more than 45% of them appearing once. No donor had another autoimmune disease or recent infection within four weeks. This clonotype was detected a few times. Its antigen is undetermined. Notes on the study in general: Type 2 diabetes repertoires were more diverse than type 1 diabetes repertoires.

V trimming: 6 bases; J trimming: 2 bases; junction bases outside the gene matches: 10. The CDR3 contains 15 residues. Per germline, CDR1 LNHDA and CDR2 SQIVND (reference sequence). The TCR sequence derives from a man aged 18 to 30 with type 2 diabetes. Sequenced: peripheral blood mononuclear cells (PBMCs). V and J are TRBV19 and TRBJ2-7, with TRBD1 identical over 7 bases. The CDR3 region has the DNA TGTGCCAGTAGCAGGGGGACAGCAGGGCCCTACGAGCAGTACTTC. It encodes CASSRGTAGPYEQYF.